This entry describes one TCR beta chain. The antigen is not known. This sample was taken from a study of shared clonotypes between healthy human individuals. CDR1 is KGHSH, CDR2 LQKENI, per germline. V was clipped by 5 bases and J by 2 bases, with 13 bases between them. The CDR3 is 15 residues long. Several immunoSEQ plates received, in even portions, the genomic DNA of each subset. TCRdb's copy holds only in-frame clones and misses some; the assay was immunoSEQ multiplex PCR. The data show approximately 330,000 clones, 73% seen once. Study results and caveats: Around 5% of naive CD4 clonotypes were common to a few donors. Generation probability values for non-shared clonotypes were lower than those for clonotypes shared by all four donors.

The specimen was memory CD4+ T cells sorted from blood. Subset specified: CD45RA-negative fraction. V is TRBV18 and J is TRBJ1-5, with D maybe TRBD1 (5 bases). This sequence originates from a man aged 25 to 45 in good health. CDR3 in DNA: TGTGCCAGCTCAGAATGGAGGGGCGGCAATCAGCCCCAGCATTTT. Amino acid sequence: CASSEWRGGNQPQHF.